This record looks at one T cell receptor (beta chain) sequence and its context. Its recognized antigen is unknown. Per-base quality was not reported, and no clone a single base away is much larger than it. This specimen comes from a study of blood T cell repertoires in COVID-19 (dated by TCRdb to the early 2020s). Some background on the complete study: The collaborator samples originated in the United States, Italy and Spain and spanned the acute and convalescent phases of COVID-19. Samples came from the ongoing ImmuneRACE study (first 160 participants) plus 1,254 subjects from 6 global collaborators. The prospective study material was composed of cDNA or gDNA derived from T cells, B-cell-depleted T cells, or PBMCs. A freely available public database, intended as a resource for researchers studying the immune response to SARS-CoV-2, is where the repertoires were released. Where available, HLA class I and class II types were taken from metadata supplied by the sample provider and were not determined by assay-based typing. The dataset comprised deeply sampled blood TCRbeta repertoires from subjects exposed to, actively infected with, or recovered from COVID-19. A de-identified subject ID, COVID-19 status, age in years and sex were almost always included in the sample metadata.

The immunoSEQ Assay, a bias-controlled multiplex PCR, was used to amplify TCRbeta CDR3 regions from genomic DNA. As for how the authors treated the data: The number of nucleated cells in each sample was estimated by amplification of reference gene primers within the assay. Sequence reads were collapsed and filtered to measure the absolute abundance of every unique TCRbeta CDR3 rearrangement. For each sample, productive Simpson clonality was calculated as the square root of Simpson's diversity index over productive rearrangements. TCRdb provides this immuneACCESS table in a form limited to in-frame rearrangements. Some clones are lacking; in checked studies, under half of them reflect an unresolved V gene, and why the rest are absent is not known. That table supplies the V and J calls and clone size; D and trimming were determined from the DNA. The sample has over 100,000 clones on record, 75% to 90% of them singletons. The ten largest make up roughly 4.4% of the sample.

Including the terminal cysteine and phenylalanine, the CDR3 comprises 11 residues. Just the 33-base CDR3 DNA is kept, in frame starting at base 1. The germline ends are 5 bases apart after V is trimmed by 2 bases and J by 6 bases. The germline V gene yields SGHTA for CDR1 and FQGNSA for CDR2. Collaborating institutions collected whole blood in K2EDTA tubes following their own protocols. For TCRbeta analysis, collaborators shipped samples as frozen whole blood, isolated PBMCs, or DNA extracted from either of those sample types. The paper's findings and limits, for the study overall: The amount of clinical and demographic metadata varied by source and participant and was provided uncurated.

Here the chain combines TRBV7-2 and TRBJ2-7; the D gene lacks a confident call. The origin of this receptor is a human donor in a cohort sampled during active COVID-19. Material: peripheral blood. The DNA sequence reads TGTGCCAGCAGCTTAAACGGCGAGCAGTACTTC. Translated, this is CASSLNGEQYF.